Below, 30 T cell receptor beta chains from the same sample are listed, as sequenced in a study of shared clonotypes between healthy human individuals. Profiled with immunoSEQ multiplex PCR; TCRdb holds only in-frame clones, not every one. The sample records roughly 2 million clones, almost 96% being singletons. The sample taken for sequencing was naive CD4+ T cells sorted from blood. Subset denoted: CD45RA+ positively selected. These receptors all stem from a man younger than 35 in good health.

This clone was recorded once. The chain couples TRBV11-2 to TRBJ2-7; 12 bases align to TRBD1. V trimming: 3 bases; J trimming: 6 bases; junction bases outside the gene matches: 6. Germline CDR1 is SGHAT and CDR2 is FQNNGV. CDR3 size: 15 residues. The CDR3 region has the DNA TGTGCCAGCAGCTTGTCCGGGACAGGGGGCGCCGAGCAGTACTTC. The encoded protein is CASSLSGTGGAEQYF. Variable domain in full (rest from reference TRBV11-2 and TRBJ2-7): EAGVAQSPRYKIIEKRQSVAFWCNPISGHATLYWYQQILGQGPKLLIQFQNNGVVDDSQLPKDRFSAERLKGVDSTLKIQPAKLEDSAVYLCASSLSGTGGAEQYFGPGTRLTVT.

This chain joins TRBV5-1 and TRBJ2-2, with D possibly being TRBD1 (6 bases). This CDR3 spans 15 amino acids. V lost 4 bases and J lost 1, with 11 bases in between. Germline lookup yields CDR1 SGHRS and CDR2 YFSETQ. CDR3 loop: CASSNRVGNTGELFF. The CDR3 DNA is TGCGCCAGCAGCAACAGGGTTGGGAACACCGGGGAGCTGTTTTTT.

The rearrangement uses TRBV12-5 and TRBJ2-1; 7 nucleotides line up with TRBD2. This CDR3 has 14 amino acids. CDR1 and CDR2 from the germline V gene are LGHNT and FRNRAP. The V gene end was trimmed by 4 bases and the J gene end by 5 bases; junction bases not matched to a gene: 5. This chain's CDR3 is CASGSGTNHNEQFF. CDR3 in DNA: TGTGCTAGTGGTTCTGGGACTAACCACAATGAGCAGTTCTTC.

The genes are TRBV5-4 and TRBJ2-7; unclear D gene. The CDR3 runs to 14 residues. Germline CDR1 and CDR2: SGHNT and YYREEE (reference sequence). Trimming shortened V by 0 bases and J by 2 bases, and 9 bases separated the two germline ends. The CDR3: CASSLDAATYEQYF. The CDR3 DNA is TGTGCCAGCAGCTTGGACGCCGCCACCTACGAGCAGTACTTC.

CDR3 loop: CASSETFSGSSYNEQFF. Written as DNA, the CDR3 is TGTGCCAGCAGTGAGACCTTTAGCGGGAGCTCCTACAATGAGCAGTTCTTC. V and J are TRBV6-1 and TRBJ2-1; 9 bases match TRBD2. Germline trimming cut 3 bases from V and 0 bases from J; bases unmatched to any gene: 6. This CDR3 has 17 residues. Germline assignment: CDR1 MNHNS and CDR2 SASEGT.

V gene TRBV19 combines with J gene TRBJ2-2, with a weak D call TRBD2 (6 bases). The length of the CDR3 is 17 residues. Trimming shortened V by 3 bases and J by 1 base, and 15 bases separated the two germline ends. From germline, CDR1 is LNHDA and CDR2 SQIVND (reference sequence). The CDR3 sequence is CASSIGRGQGNTGELFF. As DNA, the CDR3 is TGTGCCAGTAGTATCGGGAGAGGGCAGGGGAACACCGGGGAGCTGTTTTTT.

This rearrangement joins TRBV2 to TRBJ2-7; 14 bases match TRBD2. Trimming at V came to 7 bases and at J to 6 bases, leaving 2 bases not matched to a gene. Germline V gene data show CDR1 as SNHLY and CDR2 as FYNNEI. There are 13 residues in the CDR3. The CDR3 coding sequence is TGTGCCAGCAATGGACTAGCGGGAGGCGAGCAGTACTTC. This gives the protein CASNGLAGGEQYF. Supplemented by reference TRBV2 and TRBJ2-7, the full variable domain reads EPEVTQTPSHQVTQMGQEVILRCVPISNHLYFYWYRQILGQKVEFLVSFYNNEISEKSEIFDDQFSVERPDGSNFTLKIRSTKLEDSAMYFCASNGLAGGEQYFGPGTRLTVT.

The rearrangement uses TRBV6-6 and TRBJ2-7; 9 bases are a match to TRBD1. Losses at the gene ends were 6 bases for V and 2 bases for J; bases not matched to a gene: 2. Per the germline V gene, CDR1 is MNHNY and CDR2 is SVGAGI (reference sequence). This CDR3 is 13 amino acids long. CDR3 in DNA: TGTGCCAGCAGAGGGGACAGGGCCTACGAGCAGTACTTC. Amino acids: CASRGDRAYEQYF.

This clone appeared a single time. This chain uses TRBV27 with TRBJ1-6, with D possibly TRBD1 on 6 matching bases. CDR1 and CDR2 from the germline V gene are MNHEY and SMNVEV (reference sequence). CDR3 size: 17 residues. V was trimmed by 5 bases and J by 6 bases, leaving 20 bases between them. This CDR3 is CASSLSTGGATNSPLHF. As DNA, the CDR3 is TGTGCCAGCAGTCTCTCGACGGGGGGCGCGACTAATTCACCCCTCCACTTT.

J is TRBJ1-2 and V is TRBV30; D may be TRBD1 (5 bases). Germline assignment: CDR1 GTSNPN and CDR2 SVGIG (reference sequence). Trimming took 2 bases from V and 4 from J, leaving 11 bases between them. The CDR3 is 13 amino acids. CDR3 in amino acids: CAWSLGPPYGYTF. DNA of the CDR3: TGTGCCTGGAGTTTGGGACCTCCCTATGGCTACACCTTC.

This clone was seen a single time. The gene calls are TRBV5-8 and TRBJ2-2, with TRBD2 as a possible D gene (6 bases). The CDR3 covers 17 residues. Trimming left V 1 base short and J 6 bases short, with 19 bases between. CDR1 and CDR2 (germline): SGHTS, YDEGEE. CDR3 in DNA: TGTGCCAGCAGCTTGCCTAGCGAATCACCCGGCCCCGGGGAGCTGTTTTTT. Translation: CASSLPSESPGPGELFF.

The chain joins TRBV6-5 to TRBJ2-5; D not certain. The CDR3 sequence is 13 residues long. Germline V gene sequence: CDR1 MNHEY, CDR2 SVGAGI. V was shortened by 6 bases and J by 5 bases, with 13 bases between the two germline ends. The CDR3, as DNA: TGTGCCAGCAGATTAGGCCCGAGTGAGACCCAGTACTTC. As protein: CASRLGPSETQYF.

The chain is built from TRBV18 and TRBJ2-7; no firm D call. The germline V and J ends were trimmed by 3 bases and 2 bases, with 8 bases remaining between them. The CDR3 consists of 13 residues. Germline V gives CDR1 KGHSH, CDR2 LQKENI. This CDR3 is CASSPSQTYEQYF. As DNA, the CDR3 is TGTGCCAGCTCACCGTCGCAGACCTACGAGCAGTACTTC.

The chain employs TRBV7-6 and TRBJ2-2; possibly TRBD2 for D (5 bases). V gave up 0 bases and J gave up 5 bases, with 7 bases separating them. The germline gives CDR1 SGHVS, CDR2 FNYEAQ. This CDR3 region has 14 residues. The CDR3 bases are TGTGCCAGCAGCTTAGCAACTAGAACCGGGGAGCTGTTTTTT. Translating gives CASSLATRTGELFF.

The J gene is TRBJ2-7, the V gene TRBV5-1; 10 positions agree with TRBD1. The CDR3 is made up of 17 amino acids. The V gene end was trimmed by 0 bases and the J gene end by 0 bases; junction bases not matched to a gene: 6. The germline V gene has CDR1 SGHRS and CDR2 YFSETQ. The CDR3 is CASSLGQGAWSSYEQYF. The DNA of the CDR3 is TGCGCCAGCAGCTTGGGACAGGGGGCCTGGAGCTCCTACGAGCAGTACTTC.

The genes are TRBV25-1 and TRBJ2-5; D is undetermined. This CDR3 is built from 13 residues. The V gene's germline CDR1 is MGHDK and CDR2 SYGVNS. V lost 7 bases to trimming and J lost 4 bases, with 13 bases between them. CDR3 amino acids: CASMKAGGETQYF. The DNA for the CDR3 is TGTGCCAGCATGAAGGCAGGTGGAGAGACCCAGTACTTC.

V and J are TRBV19 and TRBJ2-2, with TRBD2 matching over 14 bases. The CDR3 covers 17 residues. The V gene end was trimmed by 5 bases and the J gene end by 5 bases; junction bases not matched to a gene: 7. In germline, CDR1 is LNHDA, CDR2 SQIVND (reference sequence). The CDR3 spells CASSGGLAGVWTGELFF. The CDR3 nucleotides read TGTGCCAGTAGTGGGGGACTAGCGGGAGTCTGGACCGGGGAGCTGTTTTTT. Full variable domain (rest looked up from reference TRBV19 and TRBJ2-2): DGGITQSPKYLFRKEGQNVTLSCEQNLNHDAMYWYRQDPGQGLRLIYYSQIVNDFQKGDIAEGYSVSREKKESFPLTVTSAQKNPTAFYLCASSGGLAGVWTGELFFGEGSRLTVL.

This sequence joins TRBV2 and TRBJ1-1, with D perhaps TRBD1 (6 bases). Germline assignment: CDR1 SNHLY and CDR2 FYNNEI. Trimming pared 3 bases from V and 1 base from J, leaving 15 bases between. The CDR3 totals 16 residues. This chain's CDR3 is CASSETFGQKNTEAFF. In DNA, the CDR3 is TGTGCCAGCAGTGAGACGTTTGGACAGAAGAACACTGAAGCTTTCTTT.

This rearrangement joins TRBV2 to TRBJ2-2; the D is unclear. V was trimmed by 1 base and J by 6 bases, leaving 9 bases between them. The V gene's germline CDR1 is SNHLY and CDR2 FYNNEI. The CDR3 has 14 amino acids. CDR3 residues: CASSEVKIPGELFF. The CDR3, as DNA: TGTGCCAGCAGTGAAGTGAAGATTCCCGGGGAGCTGTTTTTT. The full variable domain, with the rest looked up from reference TRBV2 and TRBJ2-2, is EPEVTQTPSHQVTQMGQEVILRCVPISNHLYFYWYRQILGQKVEFLVSFYNNEISEKSEIFDDQFSVERPDGSNFTLKIRSTKLEDSAMYFCASSEVKIPGELFFGEGSRLTVL.

Notes on this clone: Other DNA sequences in this sample translate to the same CDR3. J is TRBJ2-2 and V is TRBV9; 11 nucleotides line up with TRBD2. J was trimmed by 3 bases and V by 4 bases; bases with no gene match: 2. This CDR3 contains 15 residues. CDR1 is SGDLS and CDR2 is YYNGEE in the germline V gene. The CDR3 nucleotides read TGTGCCAGCAGCCCGGGACTAGCGGACACCGGGGAGCTGTTTTTT. Protein sequence: CASSPGLADTGELFF.

CDR3: CASGLDTLIRAGPIESSYNEQFF. CDR3 coding DNA: TGTGCTAGTGGTTTGGACACCCTCATAAGGGCAGGCCCCATAGAGAGCTCCTACAATGAGCAGTTCTTC. The genes are TRBV12-5 and TRBJ2-1; D unclear. Per germline, CDR1 LGHNT and CDR2 FRNRAP. Trimming pared 1 base from V and 0 bases from J, leaving 31 bases between. The CDR3 sequence is 23 residues long.

The chain joins TRBV19 to TRBJ2-3; D is perhaps TRBD2 (5 bases). This CDR3 comprises 14 residues. The germline V and J ends were trimmed by 5 bases and 8 bases, with 17 bases remaining between them. Germline CDR1 is LNHDA and CDR2 is SQIVND (reference sequence). Here the CDR3 DNA reads TGTGCCAGTAGTGAGGAGGTCGGTATGGGTACGCAGTATTTT. This codes for CASSEEVGMGTQYF.

The chain recombines TRBV27 with TRBJ2-4; the D gene is possibly TRBD2 (6 bases). Germline V gives CDR1 MNHEY, CDR2 SMNVEV (reference sequence). Deletions cut 5 bases from V and 7 bases from J, with 21 bases between. This CDR3 region has 16 residues. The CDR3: CASSPQEGRQRNIQYF. In DNA form, the CDR3 reads TGTGCCAGCAGTCCCCAGGAGGGTAGGCAACGGAACATTCAGTACTTC.

The V and J genes are TRBV19 and TRBJ1-1; D is unresolved. Germline V lookup: CDR1 LNHDA, CDR2 SQIVND (reference sequence). V was shortened by 3 bases and J by 5 bases, with 13 bases between the two germline ends. This CDR3 has 14 residues. The CDR3 DNA is TGTGCCAGTAGTATGGCACAATTGAGGACTGAAGCTTTCTTT. Its protein product is CASSMAQLRTEAFF.

Details on this clone: This same CDR3 is encoded by further DNA sequences in the sample. The chain carries TRBV9 and TRBJ2-3; 8 bases fit TRBD1. This CDR3 is built from 15 residues. With 0 bases clipped from V and 1 base from J, the junction kept 1 base outside the gene matches. The germline V gene has CDR1 SGDLS and CDR2 YYNGEE. This CDR3 is CASSVEGQGTDTQYF. The CDR3 nucleotides read TGTGCCAGCAGCGTAGAGGGACAGGGCACAGATACGCAGTATTTT.

The CDR3 nucleotides read TGTGCCTACAGAGGGCCAAATCAGCCCCAGCATTTT. Protein product: CAYRGPNQPQHF. This chain joins TRBV30 and TRBJ1-5, with D unclear. V lost 7 bases and J lost 4, with 11 bases in between. The CDR3 is 12 residues long. The germline V gene has CDR1 GTSNPN and CDR2 SVGIG (reference sequence).

This clone was observed a handful of times. The chain carries TRBV21-1 and TRBJ2-7; no DNA check was done on the table's D call, TRBD2. TRBV21-1 is marked as a pseudogene. This CDR3 contains 16 residues. CDR3 loop: CASSKNLSGSFHEQYF. DNA of the CDR3: TGTGCCAGCAGCAAAAACCTTAGCGGGAGTTTCCACGAGCAGTACTTC.

CDR3 DNA: TGTGCCAGCAGCTTGCGTCAGGGGCTGGGAAACACCATATATTTT. Translated, it gives CASSLRQGLGNTIYF. The chain couples TRBV5-6 to TRBJ1-3; D is perhaps TRBD1 (6 bases). Germline lookup yields CDR1 SGHDT and CDR2 YYEEEE. CDR3 size: 15 residues. Trimming took 1 base from V and 4 from J, leaving 12 bases between them.

CDR3 nucleotide sequence: TGTGCCAGCAGGGGGGGGGCAGCCTCCGGCTACACCTTC. Amino acids: CASRGGAASGYTF. The V call is TRBV28, the J call TRBJ1-2; tentatively, D is TRBD1 (6 bases). Trimming cost V 6 bases and J 8 bases, with 16 bases left between them. The CDR3 consists of 13 residues. The germline CDR1 and CDR2 sequences are MDHEN and SYDVKM.

V and J are TRBV7-2 and TRBJ2-2; D not certain. V was cut by 0 bases and J by 1 base, with 6 bases left in between. The V gene's germline CDR1 is SGHTA and CDR2 FQGNSA. The CDR3 has 15 amino acids. The CDR3 reads CASSLAARNTGELFF. The CDR3 DNA follows: TGTGCCAGCAGCTTAGCCGCCAGGAACACCGGGGAGCTGTTTTTT.